This entry concerns a single TCR beta chain. The antigen remains undetermined. This entry belongs to a study of blood T cells in healthy people across ages. General study results and limits: Expanded clonotype shifts may have been confounded, as the donors had an unknown CMV status. Observed TCR beta diversity per million T cells went down as age went up. This fall followed a roughly linear course with age.

The length of the CDR3 is 15 residues. V was cut by 8 bases and J by 0 bases, with 16 bases left in between. Then a second PCR, running roughly 6 to 12 cycles, was carried out with a sample-barcoded 5' primer and a J-beta primer mix. The template-switch adaptor, which had 12 random nucleotides, put a tag on each cDNA molecule. TCRdb re-derived calls from the 5' RACE reads in MiXCR, one entry per CDR3 protein. The sample consists of 1.5 million to 2 million distinct CDR3 sequences, around half of them appearing once. No fewer than 7 million PBMCs went into each sample. The sample taken for sequencing was blood. This chain joins TRBV12-3 or TRBV12-4 and TRBJ1-2; D gene unclear. This sequence originates from a woman between 35 and 50 years old in good health. CDR3 region: CASGKPGAANYGYTF. The CDR3 DNA follows: TGTGCCAGCGGAAAGCCAGGTGCAGCTAACTATGGCTACACCTTC.